The source of this T cell receptor (beta chain) is a study of human T cells and chemical hapten exposure. Study outcomes and limitations: Healthy people's immune response may differ from that of the donors, who had alopecia. In the PT1 data, expanded TCR counts showed a positive correlation with patch test score.

This clonotype appeared many times. Its antigen is undetermined. Each CDR3 protein is one row after TCRdb ran MiXCR on the RACE reads. The sample has approximately 100,000 distinct CDR3 sequences, less than 10% seen once. Germline V gene lookup returns CDR1 LNHNV and CDR2 YYDKDF (reference sequence). Germline trimming cut 4 bases from V and 3 bases from J; bases unmatched to any gene: 8. The length of the CDR3 is 15 residues. Time point reported: patch test 2, 6 weeks after DPC sensitization. Treatment given: therapeutic diphenylcyclopropenone sensitization with weekly scalp DPC. The source was whole blood, collected in connection with sensitization to the hapten diphenylcyclopropenone (DPC). This sequence joins TRBV15 and TRBJ1-1, with 7 bases aligning to TRBD1. The clonotype comes from a middle-aged woman with alopecia areata. Some clones in this sample may be carry-over from other donors' samples. The CDR3: CATSMMTGIDTEAFF. CDR3 DNA sequence: TGTGCCACCAGCATGATGACAGGGATCGACACTGAAGCTTTCTTT.